The entry that follows covers one T cell receptor (beta chain) sequence. The source of the sample is a study of cytomegalovirus exposure and HLA in healthy donors. At the level of the study: From about 200 million T cells, an earlier analysis saw 90 million to 130 million unique TCR beta sequences.

The germline gives CDR1 LNHDA, CDR2 SQIVND (reference sequence). The CDR3 runs to 16 residues. The trim removed 5 bases at V and 5 bases at J, leaving 13 bases unmatched. The PCR ran on 60 Vbeta and 13 Jbeta primers. Produced via immunoSEQ multiplex PCR; TCRdb's table is partial and in-frame only. The table shows fewer than 200,000 clones, with more than 80% occurring only once. The sample was PBMCs. This receptor was obtained from a boy aged 10-17 years in good health and CMV-seronegative. The chain recombines TRBV19 with TRBJ2-5; 8 nucleotides agree with TRBD2. The CDR3 is CASSYREGGTLETQYF. For the CDR3, the DNA is TGTGCCAGTAGTTACCGGGAGGGAGGAACTTTGGAGACCCAGTACTTC. The whole variable domain, remainder taken from reference TRBV19 and TRBJ2-5, is DGGITQSPKYLFRKEGQNVTLSCEQNLNHDAMYWYRQDPGQGLRLIYYSQIVNDFQKGDIAEGYSVSREKKESFPLTVTSAQKNPTAFYLCASSYREGGTLETQYFGPGTRLLVL.